The 24 T cell receptor beta chains in this list originate from one sample, sequenced in a study of PD-L1 blockade in urothelial cancer. TCRdb's table, derived via immunoSEQ multiplex PCR, lists solely in-frame clones and lacks some. The sample carries some 53,000 clones, roughly 77% recorded once. Sequenced here: PBMCs, sampled around atezolizumab (anti-PD-L1) treatment. These receptors came from a man between 65 and 85 years old with urothelial cancer.

This chain links TRBV10-1 with TRBJ1-5; 9 bases are a match to TRBD1. With V trimmed by 7 bases and J by 2 bases, 12 bases remained unmatched. In germline, CDR1 is WNHNN, CDR2 SYGVQD (reference sequence). The CDR3 is 17 residues long. The CDR3 DNA is TGCGCCAGCACGGGACAGGGTACCAATTGGGGCAATCAGCCCCAGCATTTT. Its translation: CASTGQGTNWGNQPQHF.

The chain has TRBV7-2 and TRBJ2-3; 8 bases map to TRBD1. The CDR3 has 16 residues. CDR1 and CDR2 (germline): SGHTA, FQGNSA. Germline trimming cut 8 bases from V and 4 bases from J; bases unmatched to any gene: 14. The CDR3, as DNA: TGTGCCAGCCAACTCAAGCAGGGGGCAGTTGCAGATACGCAGTATTTT. Its translation is CASQLKQGAVADTQYF.

As DNA, the CDR3 is TGTGCCAGCAGCTTAGTTGGCGGGGCGAACACCGGGGAGCTGTTTTTT. Translated, it gives CASSLVGGANTGELFF. The V call is TRBV11-2, the J call TRBJ2-2, with D maybe TRBD2 (6 bases). The CDR3 loop spans 16 amino acids. V lost 1 base and J 0 bases, leaving 9 bases between the germline ends. Germline CDR1 and CDR2: SGHAT and FQNNGV.

V usage is TRBV29-1 and J usage is TRBJ2-7; TRBD1 matches 10 bases. The CDR3 is made up of 14 amino acids. Trimming took 4 bases from V and 6 from J; bases not matched to a gene: 9. The germline V gene has CDR1 SQVTM and CDR2 ANQGSEA. CDR3 sequence: CSVAIGQGGSEQYF. In DNA, the CDR3 is TGCAGCGTTGCAATTGGACAGGGGGGTTCCGAGCAGTACTTC.

The genes are TRBV29-1 and TRBJ1-1; 7 bases align to TRBD1. The CDR3 is 12 amino acids. The trim removed 4 bases at V and 4 bases at J, leaving 3 bases unmatched. Germline assignment: CDR1 SQVTM and CDR2 ANQGSEA. The CDR3 sequence is CSVAQGGTEAFF. The DNA for the CDR3 is TGCAGCGTTGCGCAGGGGGGCACTGAAGCTTTCTTT.

The chain uses TRBV19 and TRBJ1-3, with unresolved D. Germline lookup yields CDR1 LNHDA and CDR2 SQIVND (reference sequence). Trimming pared 3 bases from V and 3 bases from J, leaving 12 bases between. The CDR3 consists of 15 residues. In DNA, the CDR3 is TGTGCCAGTAGTATCGGCCAGGTCGGTGGAAACACCATATATTTT. This translates into CASSIGQVGGNTIYF.

V usage is TRBV11-3 and J usage is TRBJ2-1; TRBD2 matches 9 bases. The CDR3 covers 15 residues. The V gene's germline CDR1 is SGHNT and CDR2 YENEEA. After removal of 4 bases from V and 4 bases from J, the junction contained 5 bases not matched to a gene. The CDR3 region is CASSWRLADYNEQFF. The CDR3 DNA is TGTGCCAGCAGCTGGCGACTAGCGGATTACAATGAGCAGTTCTTC.

V is TRBV7-9 and J is TRBJ1-4; D is unresolved. The CDR3 is 12 amino acids. Germline lookup yields CDR1 SEHNR and CDR2 FQNEAQ (reference sequence). V was trimmed by 5 bases and J by 8 bases, leaving 9 bases between them. The DNA of the CDR3 is TGTGCCAGCAGCCCGGAGAGGGAAAAACTGTTTTTT. This translates into CASSPEREKLFF.

The rearrangement uses TRBV5-1 and TRBJ1-4; no reliable D call. Deletions cut 0 bases from V and 3 bases from J, with 9 bases between. The CDR3 is 15 amino acids. CDR1 and CDR2 from the germline V gene are SGHRS and YFSETQ. DNA of the CDR3: TGCGCCAGCAGCTTGGGTGGCCTGCCTAATGAAAAACTGTTTTTT. Translated, it gives CASSLGGLPNEKLFF. Full variable domain (remainder filled in from reference TRBV5-1 and TRBJ1-4): KAGVTQTPRYLIKTRGQQVTLSCSPISGHRSVSWYQQTPGQGLQFLFEYFSETQRNKGNFPGRFSGRQFSNSRSEMNVSTLELGDSALYLCASSLGGLPNEKLFFGSGTQLSVL.

This clone was recorded only once. V and J are TRBV5-4 and TRBJ2-1; 7 positions match TRBD2. This CDR3 spans 15 amino acids. Germline V gene sequence: CDR1 SGHNT, CDR2 YYREEE (reference sequence). The V and J ends lost 4 bases and 7 bases, in that order; junction bases with no gene match: 11. The CDR3: CASSPGGGPGNEQFF. CDR3 bases: TGTGCCAGCAGCCCCGGGGGAGGGCCAGGTAATGAGCAGTTCTTC. Together with reference TRBV5-4 and TRBJ2-1, the CDR3 gives the full variable domain: ETGVTQSPTHLIKTRGQQVTLRCSSQSGHNTVSWYQQALGQGPQFIFQYYREEENGRGNFPPRFSGLQFPNYSSELNVNALELDDSALYLCASSPGGGPGNEQFFGPGTRLTVL.

The rearrangement joins TRBV10-3 to TRBJ2-7, with 12 bases aligning to TRBD2. The CDR3 extends over 16 amino acids. J gave up 6 bases and V 3 bases, and 9 bases lay outside the gene matches. Looked up from germline, CDR1 is ENHRY and CDR2 is SYGVKD. CDR3 sequence reads: CAISDPSGRVLGEQYF. CDR3 sequence (DNA): TGTGCCATCAGTGATCCTAGCGGGAGGGTATTGGGCGAGCAGTACTTC.

This clone was picked up a small number of times. The chain is built from TRBV29-1 and TRBJ2-2, with 7 bases aligning to TRBD1. The CDR3 is made up of 15 amino acids. The J segment lost 5 bases and the V segment lost 5 bases, leaving 11 bases of the junction unmatched. Germline CDR1 is SQVTM and CDR2 is ANQGSEA. The CDR3 loop reads CSVKLPGQRTGELFF. The CDR3 region has the DNA TGCAGCGTTAAGTTACCGGGACAGAGAACCGGGGAGCTGTTTTTT.

This chain links TRBV7-2 with TRBJ2-5; possibly TRBD2 for D (6 bases). The CDR3 loop spans 16 amino acids. Germline V gene sequence: CDR1 SGHTA, CDR2 FQGNSA. The germline V and J ends were trimmed by 2 bases and 3 bases, with 16 bases remaining between them. CDR3 sequence: CASSLFGAGRKETQYF. The CDR3 DNA is TGTGCCAGCAGCTTATTCGGGGCAGGGAGGAAAGAGACCCAGTACTTC.

The V and J genes are TRBV2 and TRBJ2-5; 9 bases fit TRBD2. The CDR3 extends over 18 amino acids. J gave up 6 bases and V 1 base, and 15 bases lay outside the gene matches. Germline loops: CDR1 SNHLY, CDR2 FYNNEI. The CDR3 sequence is CASSEGGSGGANIKTQYF. The CDR3 DNA follows: TGTGCCAGCAGTGAAGGGGGTAGCGGGGGAGCGAATATCAAGACCCAGTACTTC.

This rearrangement joins TRBV5-1 to TRBJ2-5, with 11 bases that match TRBD2. The germline CDR1 and CDR2 sequences are SGHRS and YFSETQ. V lost 4 bases, J lost 3 bases, and 8 bases stayed unmatched. The CDR3 runs 16 residues. CDR3 amino acids: CASSLTGTSGKETQYF. CDR3 coding DNA: TGCGCCAGCAGCCTTACCGGGACTAGCGGTAAAGAGACCCAGTACTTC.

This sequence joins TRBV5-4 and TRBJ1-4, with D perhaps TRBD1 (5 bases). CDR1 is SGHNT, CDR2 YYREEE, per germline (reference sequence). Trimming stripped 1 base from V and 8 bases from J, with 12 bases between. The CDR3 covers 14 residues. CDR3 loop: CASSLRGTSEKLFF. Written as DNA, the CDR3 is TGTGCCAGCAGCTTGCGGGGGACTAGCGAAAAACTGTTTTTT.

This chain connects TRBV13 to TRBJ1-1; D perhaps matches TRBD1 (5 bases). With 5 bases removed from V and 1 base from J, the gap between germline ends came to 8 bases. This CDR3 is 13 amino acids long. From germline, CDR1 is PRHDT and CDR2 FYEKMQ (reference sequence). CDR3 nucleotides: TGTGCCAGCAGCACCGGACAGAACACTGAAGCTTTCTTT. This gives the protein CASSTGQNTEAFF.

In its sample, this clone was seen a few times. Other nucleotide sequences from this sample produce the same CDR3. The V call is TRBV7-2, the J call TRBJ2-3, with D perhaps TRBD1 (6 bases). The V gene's germline CDR1 is SGHTA and CDR2 FQGNSA. This CDR3 is built from 13 residues. The V end was cut by 3 bases, the J end by 5 bases, with 9 bases between. The DNA of the CDR3 is TGTGCCAGCAGCTTGGTAGGGGGAGATACGCAGTATTTT. Its translation is CASSLVGGDTQYF.

V gene TRBV7-6 combines with J gene TRBJ1-2; D may be TRBD1 (6 bases). The CDR3 runs to 16 residues. V lost 1 base to trimming and J lost 4 bases, with 16 bases between them. Germline V gives CDR1 SGHVS, CDR2 FNYEAQ. CDR3 sequence reads: CASSLVGGEGVYGYTF. As DNA, the CDR3 is TGTGCCAGCAGCTTAGTTGGCGGCGAGGGGGTCTATGGCTACACCTTC.

The genes are TRBV13 and TRBJ1-1; no definite D call. The CDR3 is 13 amino acids. The germline V and J ends were trimmed by 3 bases and 2 bases, with 7 bases remaining between them. CDR1 and CDR2 (germline): PRHDT, FYEKMQ (reference sequence). The CDR3 DNA is TGTGCCAGCAGCTTTCCCAGAAACACTGAAGCTTTCTTT. Translating gives CASSFPRNTEAFF.

The V call is TRBV5-4, the J call TRBJ2-3; D possibly corresponds to TRBD2 (6 bases). The CDR3 extends over 15 amino acids. Deletions cut 4 bases from V and 4 bases from J, with 16 bases between. Germline loops: CDR1 SGHNT, CDR2 YYREEE (reference sequence). The chain's CDR3 is CASSPRLGVADTQYF. DNA for the CDR3: TGTGCCAGCAGCCCCCGACTAGGGGTCGCAGATACGCAGTATTTT.

This clone has only one observation. The V call is TRBV5-1, the J call TRBJ2-7; 9 nucleotides line up with TRBD2. J was trimmed by 6 bases and V by 3 bases; bases with no gene match: 13. The germline CDR1 and CDR2 sequences are SGHRS and YFSETQ. CDR3 length: 16 residues. For the CDR3, the DNA is TGCGCCAGCAGCTCGTGGGGTAGCGGGAGTAAAGGCGAGCAGTACTTC. Translating gives CASSSWGSGSKGEQYF.

The rearrangement joins TRBV7-8 to TRBJ2-5; D gene unclear. Per germline, CDR1 SGHVS and CDR2 FQNEAQ. This CDR3 has 14 residues. V lost 3 bases, J lost 2 bases, and 10 bases lay in between. DNA for the CDR3: TGTGCCAGCAGCTTGAGGAGATTACAAGAGACCCAGTACTTC. Residues: CASSLRRLQETQYF.

The chain has TRBV4-2 and TRBJ1-1, with D hard to call. V gave up 0 bases and J gave up 4 bases, with 6 bases separating them. The germline V gene encodes CDR1 LGHNA and CDR2 YNFKEQ. This CDR3 spans 13 amino acids. The CDR3 spells CASSQDLSTEAFF. The CDR3 bases are TGTGCCAGCAGCCAAGATCTGAGCACTGAAGCTTTCTTT.